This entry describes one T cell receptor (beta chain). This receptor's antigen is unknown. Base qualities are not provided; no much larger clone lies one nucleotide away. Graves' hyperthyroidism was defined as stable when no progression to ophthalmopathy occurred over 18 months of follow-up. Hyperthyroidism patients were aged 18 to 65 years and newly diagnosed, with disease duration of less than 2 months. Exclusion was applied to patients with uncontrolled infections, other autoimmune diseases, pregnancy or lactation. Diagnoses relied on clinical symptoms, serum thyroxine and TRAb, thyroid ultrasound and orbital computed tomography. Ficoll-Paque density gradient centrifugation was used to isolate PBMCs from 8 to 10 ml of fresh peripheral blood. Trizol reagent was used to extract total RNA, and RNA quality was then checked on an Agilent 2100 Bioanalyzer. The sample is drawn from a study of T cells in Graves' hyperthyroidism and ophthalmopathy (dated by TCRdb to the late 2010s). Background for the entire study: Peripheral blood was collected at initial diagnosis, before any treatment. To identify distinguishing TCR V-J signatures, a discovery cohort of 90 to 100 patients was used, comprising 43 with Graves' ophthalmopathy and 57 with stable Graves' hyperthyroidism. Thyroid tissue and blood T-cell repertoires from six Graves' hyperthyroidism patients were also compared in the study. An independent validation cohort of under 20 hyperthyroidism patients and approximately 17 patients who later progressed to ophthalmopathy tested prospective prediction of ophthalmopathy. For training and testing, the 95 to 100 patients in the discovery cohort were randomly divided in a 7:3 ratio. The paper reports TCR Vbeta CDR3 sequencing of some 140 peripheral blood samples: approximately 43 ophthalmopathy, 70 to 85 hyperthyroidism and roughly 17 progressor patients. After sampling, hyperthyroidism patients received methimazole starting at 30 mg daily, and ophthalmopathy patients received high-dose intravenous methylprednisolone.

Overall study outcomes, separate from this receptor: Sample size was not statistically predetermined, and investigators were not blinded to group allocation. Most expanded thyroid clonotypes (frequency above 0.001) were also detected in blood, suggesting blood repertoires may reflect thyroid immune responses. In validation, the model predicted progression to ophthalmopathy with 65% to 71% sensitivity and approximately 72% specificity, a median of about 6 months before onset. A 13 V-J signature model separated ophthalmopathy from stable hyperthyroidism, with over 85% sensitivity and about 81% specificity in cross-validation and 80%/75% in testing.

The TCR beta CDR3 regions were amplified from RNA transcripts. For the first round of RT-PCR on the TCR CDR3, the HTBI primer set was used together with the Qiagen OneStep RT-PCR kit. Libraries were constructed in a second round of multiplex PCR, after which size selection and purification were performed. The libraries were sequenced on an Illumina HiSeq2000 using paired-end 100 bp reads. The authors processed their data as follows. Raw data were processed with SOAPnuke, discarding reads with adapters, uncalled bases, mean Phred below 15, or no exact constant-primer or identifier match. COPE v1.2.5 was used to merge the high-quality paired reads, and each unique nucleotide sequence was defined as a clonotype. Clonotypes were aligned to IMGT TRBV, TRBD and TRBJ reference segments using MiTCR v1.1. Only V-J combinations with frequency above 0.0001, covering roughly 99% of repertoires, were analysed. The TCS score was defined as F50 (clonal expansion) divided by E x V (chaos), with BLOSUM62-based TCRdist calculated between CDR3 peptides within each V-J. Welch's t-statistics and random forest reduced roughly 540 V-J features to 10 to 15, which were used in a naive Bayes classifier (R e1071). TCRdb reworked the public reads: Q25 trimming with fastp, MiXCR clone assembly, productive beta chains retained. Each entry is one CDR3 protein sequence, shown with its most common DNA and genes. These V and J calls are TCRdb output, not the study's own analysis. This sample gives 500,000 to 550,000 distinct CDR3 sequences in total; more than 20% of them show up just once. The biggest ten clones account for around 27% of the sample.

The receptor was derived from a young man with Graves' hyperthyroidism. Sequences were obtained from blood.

The CDR3 has the sequence CAWRTTGVAYNSPLHF. The nucleotide sequence reads as follows: TGTGCCTGGAGGACAACAGGGGTTGCGTATAATTCACCCCTCCACTTT. The V gene is TRBV30 and the J gene is TRBJ1-6; TRBD1 fits 7 bases in the junction. V is pruned by 3 bases and J by 4 bases, leaving 9 bases of the junction without a gene match. CDR1 and CDR2, looked up from the germline V gene (reference sequence), are GTSNPN and SVGIG. The CDR3 measures 16 amino acids from cysteine to phenylalanine. Of the read, only the CDR3 DNA is kept; its 48 bases are in frame from base 1.